One sample yielded the 12 T cell receptor beta chains listed below, sequenced in a study of CD8 T cells in ankylosing spondylitis. Using its own MiXCR run on the 5' RACE reads, TCRdb lists one record per CDR3 protein. This sample has hundreds of thousands of distinct CDR3 sequences, with roughly 20% found just once. Sequences were obtained from blood, either unsorted or a sorted T cell fraction (not recorded which). These receptor sequences come from a male donor with ankylosing spondylitis or in good health (not recorded which).

This rearrangement joins TRBV20-1 to TRBJ2-3, with 7 bases lining up with TRBD2. V dropped 5 bases and J dropped 3; count of bases not matched to a gene: 17. CDR1 is DFQATT, CDR2 SNEGSKA, per germline (reference sequence). The CDR3 spans 17 residues. The CDR3 nucleotides read TGCAGTGCTCACAACCCAACCGAGCGGGGCGGAACAGATACGCAGTATTTT. Translated, it gives CSAHNPTERGGTDTQYF.

This chain joins TRBV18 and TRBJ2-2, with TRBD2 identical over 10 bases. The CDR3 is 19 amino acids. V gave up 2 bases and J gave up 1 base; unmatched junction bases: 10. Germline CDR1 and CDR2: KGHSH and LQKENI. CDR3 in DNA: TGTGCCAGCTCACCAATCATGGCTAGCGGGAGAAGGAACACCGGGGAGCTGTTTTTT. Its translation: CASSPIMASGRRNTGELFF. The full variable domain, its missing parts supplied by reference TRBV18 and TRBJ2-2, is NAGVMQNPRHLVRRRGQEARLRCSPMKGHSHVYWYRQLPEEGLKFMVYLQKENIIDESGMPKERFSAEFPKEGPSILRIQQVVRGDSAAYFCASSPIMASGRRNTGELFFGEGSRLTVL.

This clonotype showed up just a few times. CDR3 nucleotides: TGCAGCGTTGGATGGTTACTAGCGGGAGATAACAATGAGCAGTTCTTC. This encodes CSVGWLLAGDNNEQFF. V is TRBV29-1 and J is TRBJ2-1; 11 bases line up with TRBD2. CDR1 is SQVTM, CDR2 ANQGSEA, per germline. With V trimmed by 4 bases and J by 5 bases, 10 bases remained unmatched. This CDR3 is built from 16 residues.

Points on this clonotype: The germline gene is not matched at one end of the junction; a read error may be the cause. The chain has TRBV6-4 and TRBJ2-1; 7 bases agree with TRBD2. Germline loops: CDR1 MRHNA, CDR2 SNTAGT. The CDR3 is 18 residues long. In DNA, the CDR3 is TGTACCAGCAGTTGGGAGGGACTCTTCCTCGGGCGTACAAATGAGCAGTTCTTC. Encoded protein: CTSSWEGLFLGRTNEQFF.

This chain joins TRBV20-1 and TRBJ2-1; TRBD1 agrees at 11 bases. Per germline, CDR1 DFQATT and CDR2 SNEGSKA (reference sequence). Losses at the gene ends were 6 bases for V and 0 bases for J; bases not matched to a gene: 7. CDR3 length: 16 residues. In DNA, the CDR3 is TGCAGTGCCTCGGGACAGGGGGTCAGCTCCTACAATGAGCAGTTCTTC. Its translation: CSASGQGVSSYNEQFF.

This clonotype was counted only a few times. The V call is TRBV10-2, the J call TRBJ1-4; possibly TRBD1 for D (5 bases). V gave up 3 bases and J gave up 8 bases, with 7 bases separating them. The CDR3 spans 12 residues. Germline CDR1 and CDR2: WSHSY and SAAADI. In DNA form, the CDR3 reads TGCGCCAGCAGTGATGGGGGGGAAAAACTGTTTTTT. It yields the protein CASSDGGEKLFF.

The sample holds a few counts of this clonotype. The gene calls are TRBV11-2 and TRBJ2-7; D gene ambiguous. The CDR3 is 15 amino acids. Germline-derived CDR1 and CDR2 are SGHAT and FQNNGV. Between the trimmed V and J ends, which lost 0 bases and 0 bases, there was a span of 9 bases. CDR3 nucleotide sequence: TGTGCCAGCAGCTTAGAACCAAGCCCCTCCTACGAGCAGTACGTC. Translation: CASSLEPSPSYEQYV.

This clonotype has more than one count but fewer than ten. This chain joins TRBV12-3 or TRBV12-4 and TRBJ1-1; D possibly corresponds to TRBD1 (6 bases). V lost 6 bases to trimming and J lost 7 bases, with 15 bases between them. The CDR3 is 13 amino acids. CDR3: CASSGAGHGEAFF. In DNA, the CDR3 is TGTGCCAGCAGCGGGGCGGGACACGGTGAAGCTTTCTTT.

The V and J genes are TRBV30 and TRBJ2-2; D unclear. The V end was cut by 2 bases, the J end by 4 bases, with 5 bases between. This CDR3 has 12 amino acids. CDR1 GTSNPN and CDR2 SVGIG come from the germline V gene (reference sequence). CDR3 DNA sequence: TGTGCCTGGAGTTGGGGCACCGGGGAGCTGTTTTTT. Its protein is CAWSWGTGELFF.

The table lists this clonotype with a few counts. V and J are TRBV12-3 or TRBV12-4 and TRBJ2-5, with TRBD2 matching over 8 bases. The junction had 5 bases not matched to a gene; V was cut back by 5 bases and J by 3 bases. CDR3 length equals 14 residues. The CDR3, as DNA: TGTGCCAGCAGTCCCGCGACTAGCGAAGAGACCCAGTACTTC. This translates into CASSPATSEETQYF.

This clonotype has a handful of counts. This chain joins TRBV20-1 and TRBJ2-5; D tentatively fits TRBD1 or TRBD2 (5 bases each). Trimming took 4 bases from V and 2 from J, leaving 11 bases between them. This CDR3 has 13 amino acids. Germline V gene data show CDR1 as DFQATT and CDR2 as SNEGSKA (reference sequence). This CDR3 reads CSATRGTQETQYF. In nucleotides, the CDR3 is TGCAGTGCTACCAGAGGGACGCAAGAGACCCAGTACTTC.

This clonotype was picked up many times. The V and J genes are TRBV7-8 and TRBJ2-7; D not resolved. The CDR3 loop spans 12 amino acids. CDR1 SGHVS and CDR2 FQNEAQ come from the germline V gene. V was cut by 6 bases and J by 3 bases, with 9 bases left in between. The CDR3 sequence is CASSSNSYEQYV. The CDR3 DNA reads as TGTGCCAGCAGTAGTAACAGCTACGAGCAGTACGTC.